This passage covers 20 T cell receptor beta chains from one sample sequenced in a study of blood T cell repertoires in COVID-19. Clones were sequenced by immunoSEQ multiplex PCR, and TCRdb holds only the in-frame ones, with some missing. This table has over 150,000 clones, approximately 94% appearing once. Sequencing was carried out using peripheral blood. The source of these receptors is a man aged 30-40 years with COVID-19, enrolled during active disease.

V usage is TRBV7-2 and J usage is TRBJ2-5, with 8 bases identical to TRBD2. The CDR3 spans 15 residues. The ends lost 1 base at V and 5 bases at J; junction bases unmatched: 6. CDR1 is SGHTA, CDR2 FQGNSA, per germline. CDR3 nucleotide sequence: TGTGCCAGCAGCTTAGAGGGACTAGTGGGGGAGACCCAGTACTTC. Protein sequence: CASSLEGLVGETQYF.

This CDR3 is CASSLGTGAYHEAFF. For the CDR3, the DNA is TGCGCCAGCAGCCTGGGGACAGGGGCGTATCATGAAGCTTTCTTT. The chain employs TRBV5-1 and TRBJ1-1; 10 positions agree with TRBD1. This CDR3 is 15 amino acids long. Germline V gene lookup returns CDR1 SGHRS and CDR2 YFSETQ. J was trimmed by 7 bases and V by 4 bases; bases with no gene match: 10.

J is TRBJ2-5 and V is TRBV19; 9 bases fit TRBD2. The germline V gene has CDR1 LNHDA and CDR2 SQIVND (reference sequence). The J segment lost 5 bases and the V segment lost 8 bases, leaving 6 bases of the junction unmatched. The CDR3 is 13 residues long. CDR3: CASRSLAGETQYF. CDR3 coding DNA: TGTGCCAGTCGCTCCCTAGCGGGGGAGACCCAGTACTTC.

V gene TRBV19 combines with J gene TRBJ1-5; the match to TRBD1 covers 8 bases. The ends lost 4 bases at V and 6 bases at J; junction bases unmatched: 11. Germline CDR1 is LNHDA and CDR2 is SQIVND (reference sequence). The CDR3 spans 16 residues. The CDR3, as DNA: TGTGCCAGTAGTACCCCCGGACAGGGCCCAAGTCAGCCCCAGCATTTT. Its protein is CASSTPGQGPSQPQHF.

The chain combines TRBV2 with TRBJ1-2; D is possibly TRBD1 (6 bases). This CDR3 region has 11 residues. V lost 11 bases to trimming and J lost 5 bases, with 12 bases between them. Germline assignment: CDR1 SNHLY and CDR2 FYNNEI. The CDR3 loop is CAGLTGYGYTF. CDR3 coding DNA: TGTGCCGGGCTGACAGGTTATGGCTACACCTTC. The full variable domain, completed using reference TRBV2 and TRBJ1-2, is EPEVTQTPSHQVTQMGQEVILRCVPISNHLYFYWYRQILGQKVEFLVSFYNNEISEKSEIFDDQFSVERPDGSNFTLKIRSTKLEDSAMYFCAGLTGYGYTFGSGTRLTVV.

The chain joins TRBV6-6 to TRBJ1-5; 10 bases map to TRBD1. The CDR3 is 17 residues long. V was pared by 5 bases and J by 6 bases, with 13 bases of the junction left unmatched. Germline CDR1 reads MNHNY; CDR2 reads SVGAGI (reference sequence). The DNA of the CDR3 is TGTGCCAGCAGTCGCGGACCCGGACAGGGGGGAGGTCAGCCCCAGCATTTT. It codes for CASSRGPGQGGGQPQHF.

The chain has TRBV11-3 and TRBJ2-1; 9 bases map to TRBD2. The CDR3 length is 15 residues. J gave up 9 bases and V 5 bases, and 11 bases lay outside the gene matches. CDR1 SGHNT and CDR2 YENEEA come from the germline V gene. CDR3 nucleotide sequence: TGTGCCAGCAGCGATTTAATAGCGGGGGCGGGTGAGCAGTTCTTC. Its translation is CASSDLIAGAGEQFF.

CDR3 sequence (DNA): TGTGCCAGTAGTAAAGGGAACAGGGACACAGATACGCAGTATTTT. It yields the protein CASSKGNRDTDTQYF. The V call is TRBV19, the J call TRBJ2-3, with a possible D match to TRBD1 (6 bases). Trimming pared 4 bases from V and 2 bases from J, leaving 13 bases between. The CDR3 extends over 15 amino acids. Germline lookup yields CDR1 LNHDA and CDR2 SQIVND (reference sequence).

This clone has only one observation. The chain couples TRBV3-1 (or the pseudogene TRBV3-2) to TRBJ1-1, with 10 bases aligning to TRBD1. Germline CDR1 and CDR2: LGHDT and YNNKEL (reference sequence). The CDR3 is 17 residues long. J lost 4 bases, V lost 1 base, and 9 bases had no gene match. CDR3 region: CASSQGRSGTGATEAFF. The DNA for the CDR3 is TGTGCCAGCAGCCAAGGGCGATCCGGGACAGGGGCCACTGAAGCTTTCTTT.

V and J are TRBV25-1 and TRBJ2-5; TRBD1 agrees at 11 bases. Germline V gene data show CDR1 as MGHDK and CDR2 as SYGVNS. The CDR3 sequence is 15 residues long. V was clipped by 2 bases and J by 4 bases; unmatched bases: 3. In nucleotides, the CDR3 is TGTGCCAGCAGTGAAGGACAGGGGGCTGGAGAGACCCAGTACTTC. Its translation: CASSEGQGAGETQYF. Together with reference TRBV25-1 and TRBJ2-5, the CDR3 gives the full variable domain: EADIYQTPRYLVIGTGKKITLECSQTMGHDKMYWYQQDPGMELHLIHYSYGVNSTEKGDLSSESTVSRIRTEHFPLTLESARPSHTSQYLCASSEGQGAGETQYFGPGTRLLVL.

The chain is built from TRBV21-1 and TRBJ1-6; the table names TRBD1, a call not compared with the DNA. TRBV21-1 is given as a pseudogene. CDR3 length: 15 amino acids. CDR3 bases: TGTGCCAGCAGCAACAAAAGACAGGTTAATTCACCCCTCCACTTT. Protein sequence: CASSNKRQVNSPLHF.

The chain is built from TRBV10-3 and TRBJ2-5; 7 bases are a match to TRBD1. CDR1 is ENHRY, CDR2 SYGVKD, per germline. The J segment lost 5 bases and the V segment lost 5 bases, leaving 5 bases of the junction unmatched. The CDR3 consists of 13 residues. CDR3 coding DNA: TGTGCCATCAGTACAGGGGACCGGGAGACCCAGTACTTC. Its protein product is CAISTGDRETQYF.

The rearrangement joins TRBV27 to TRBJ2-2, with 9 bases identical to TRBD1. The CDR3 extends over 15 amino acids. With V trimmed by 6 bases and J by 7 bases, 9 bases remained unmatched. Looked up from germline, CDR1 is MNHEY and CDR2 is SMNVEV (reference sequence). CDR3 region: CASRTGGTIGGELFF. CDR3 coding DNA: TGTGCCAGCAGGACAGGGGGGACGATTGGCGGGGAGCTGTTTTTT.

The chain recombines TRBV3-1 (or the pseudogene TRBV3-2) with TRBJ1-2; 8 bases align to TRBD1. This CDR3 contains 13 residues. V shed 5 bases and J 8 bases; nucleotides not matched to a gene: 7. The germline V gene encodes CDR1 LGHDT and CDR2 YNNKEL (reference sequence). The CDR3 bases are TGTGCCAGCAGCGTTGGGACAGGTAAAGGCTACACCTTC. It encodes CASSVGTGKGYTF.

V is TRBV27 and J is TRBJ1-4, with D maybe TRBD1 (6 bases). The germline V gene encodes CDR1 MNHEY and CDR2 SMNVEV (reference sequence). This CDR3 comprises 15 residues. Trimming stripped 2 bases from V and 8 bases from J, with 15 bases between. In DNA, the CDR3 is TGTGCCAGCAGTTTAAGGGGCAGGGGAGAGGAAAAACTGTTTTTT. Translated, it gives CASSLRGRGEEKLFF.

About this clone itself: Other DNA sequences in the sample encode the same CDR3. The chain carries TRBV6-5 and TRBJ1-1, with 8 positions matching TRBD1. Trimming took 4 bases from V and 1 from J; bases not matched to a gene: 2. This CDR3 is 14 amino acids long. CDR1 and CDR2 (germline): MNHEY, SVGAGI. CDR3 sequence reads: CASSFDRGNTEAFF. For the CDR3, the DNA is TGTGCCAGCAGTTTTGACAGGGGGAACACTGAAGCTTTCTTT.

This sequence joins TRBV18 and TRBJ1-4, with TRBD1 identical over 9 bases. The germline CDR1 and CDR2 sequences are KGHSH and LQKENI. The ends lost 3 bases at V and 5 bases at J; junction bases unmatched: 7. The CDR3 has 16 amino acids. Here the CDR3 reads CASSPFDRGENEKLFF. Here the CDR3 DNA reads TGTGCCAGCTCACCGTTCGACAGGGGGGAGAATGAAAAACTGTTTTTT.

The J gene is TRBJ1-1, the V gene TRBV5-5; possible D gene TRBD1, 5 bases. The CDR3 is made up of 14 amino acids. V was cut by 4 bases and J by 1 base, with 11 bases left in between. Per the germline V gene, CDR1 is SGHKS and CDR2 is YYEKEE (reference sequence). The DNA of the CDR3 is TGTGCCAGCAGCCGGGGCGGGGGGAACACTGAAGCTTTCTTT. Protein product: CASSRGGGNTEAFF.

As regards this clone: A junction boundary mismatches the germline segment, possibly from a read error. This chain links TRBV2 with TRBJ1-4; tentatively, D is TRBD1 (5 bases). Germline CDR1 is SNHLY and CDR2 is FYNNEI. The CDR3 spans 14 residues. The CDR3: CASREGEPNEKLFF. In nucleotides, the CDR3 is TGTGCCAGCAGGGAAGGGGAGCCCAATGAAAAACTGTTTTTT.

This clone occurred once. The CDR3 sequence is CASSEVGSVLTEAFF. The CDR3, as DNA: TGTGCCAGCAGTGAAGTCGGCAGCGTGCTGACTGAAGCTTTCTTT. This chain joins TRBV2 and TRBJ1-1; D is ambiguous. Between the trimmed V and J ends, which lost 1 base and 5 bases, there was a span of 14 bases. This CDR3 is 15 amino acids long. Germline CDR1 reads SNHLY; CDR2 reads FYNNEI.